This passage covers 7 T cell receptor beta chains from one sample sequenced in a study of T cell responses to AZD1222 COVID-19 vaccine (dated by TCRdb to the early 2020s). The time point label, read with the paper, signifies: baseline before first vaccination. Receptor libraries were prepared by the immunoSEQ multiplex PCR assay. TCRdb obtained this table from immuneACCESS and retained in-frame rearrangements with V and J assigned. These tables miss some clones; where compared with another copy, unresolved V genes account for less than half of the shortfall, and the remainder is unexplained. Recorded for this sample are around 99,000 clones; 91% of them occurred a single time. The ten top clones hold around 7% of the sample. Source: peripheral blood, taken on day 0 of AZD1222 vaccination. The receptors here all came from an adult in good health.

The chain uses TRBV6-1 and TRBJ1-2; TRBD1 agrees at 9 bases. The V gene's germline CDR1 is MNHNS and CDR2 SASEGT. J lost 4 bases, V lost 3 bases, and 6 bases had no gene match. The CDR3 loop spans 15 amino acids. Written as DNA, the CDR3 is TGTGCCAGCAGTGAGCTGACAGGGGGAAGCTATGGCTACACCTTC. Protein: CASSELTGGSYGYTF.

The J gene is TRBJ2-4, the V gene TRBV23-1; 9 bases align to TRBD1. TRBV23-1 falls under the ORF class, with uncertain function. Trimming cost V 2 bases and J 5 bases; bases outside gene matches: 1. The CDR3 spans 14 residues. The CDR3 sequence is CASSQRTGENIQYF. The CDR3 bases are TGCGCCAGCAGTCAAAGGACAGGGGAAAACATTCAGTACTTC.

The genes are TRBV7-2 and TRBJ1-6; D uncertain. The V gene lost 2 bases and the J gene lost 9 bases, with 5 bases spanning the gap. The CDR3 contains 12 residues. Germline loops: CDR1 SGHTA, CDR2 FQGNSA. The DNA for the CDR3 is TGTGCCAGCAGCTTAATGGGTTCACCCCTCCACTTT. As protein: CASSLMGSPLHF.

The chain has TRBV19 and TRBJ2-7; 9 bases fit TRBD1. With V trimmed by 3 bases and J by 4 bases, 7 bases remained unmatched. This CDR3 is built from 15 residues. Per the germline V gene, CDR1 is LNHDA and CDR2 is SQIVND (reference sequence). CDR3 sequence: CASSIKGTGLYEQYF. The CDR3 DNA reads as TGTGCCAGTAGTATTAAAGGGACAGGGCTATACGAGCAGTACTTC.

This chain joins TRBV4-3 and TRBJ1-1; no firm D call. CDR1 and CDR2 (germline): LGHNA, YSLEER. This CDR3 spans 14 amino acids. V lost 0 bases and J lost 0, with 5 bases in between. The DNA of the CDR3 is TGCGCCAGCAGCCAAGACAACCTGAACACTGAAGCTTTCTTT. Amino acid sequence: CASSQDNLNTEAFF.

V is TRBV5-6 and J is TRBJ1-2, with 7 nucleotides matching TRBD1. CDR3 length: 14 amino acids. V trimming: 3 bases; J trimming: 7 bases; junction bases outside the gene matches: 9. Germline CDR1 is SGHDT and CDR2 is YYEEEE. The CDR3 region has the DNA TGTGCCAGCAGCTCACAGGGGATCGTGCGTGGCTACACCTTC. Translating gives CASSSQGIVRGYTF.

V gene TRBV18 combines with J gene TRBJ2-1, with 8 bases lining up with TRBD1. The CDR3 has 14 amino acids. Trimming took 3 bases from V and 6 from J; bases not matched to a gene: 4. CDR1 and CDR2 from the germline V gene are KGHSH and LQKENI. The CDR3 nucleotides read TGTGCCAGCTCACCGCCGACAGGGGTCAATGAGCAGTTCTTC. It encodes CASSPPTGVNEQFF.